Presented here are 6 T cell receptor beta chains from one specimen sequenced in a study of blood T cell repertoires in COVID-19. The repertoire was sequenced with immunoSEQ multiplex PCR; TCRdb's copy has only in-frame clones and lacks some. The data contain approximately 92,000 clones, about 78% of them singletons. The sample comprised peripheral blood. These receptor sequences come from a man aged 50 to 60 who had recovered from COVID-19.

This chain links TRBV19 with TRBJ1-5, with D unclear. The CDR3 length is 15 residues. Germline V gene lookup returns CDR1 LNHDA and CDR2 SQIVND (reference sequence). Trimming stripped 2 bases from V and 2 bases from J, with 10 bases between. The CDR3 loop is CASSISLSGNQPQHF. CDR3 DNA sequence: TGTGCCAGTAGTATATCCCTGAGTGGCAATCAGCCCCAGCATTTT.

This clone has just one count. This chain joins TRBV28 and TRBJ1-4, with D perhaps matching TRBD1 (6 bases). The V gene lost 5 bases and the J gene lost 4 bases, with 11 bases spanning the gap. Germline CDR1 and CDR2: MDHEN and SYDVKM. This CDR3 comprises 14 residues. The DNA for the CDR3 is TGTGCCAGCAGTCTGACAGGCCTTAATGAAAAACTGTTTTTT. Its protein product is CASSLTGLNEKLFF. Full variable domain (rest looked up from reference TRBV28 and TRBJ1-4): DVKVTQSSRYLVKRTGEKVFLECVQDMDHENMFWYRQDPGLGLRLIYFSYDVKMKEKGDIPEGYSVSREKKERFSLILESASTNQTSMYLCASSLTGLNEKLFFGSGTQLSVL.

The chain recombines TRBV5-4 with TRBJ2-1; TRBD2 aligns across 13 bases. The V segment lost 1 base and the J segment 9 bases; nucleotides outside the gene matches: 4. The length of the CDR3 is 15 residues. Germline V lookup: CDR1 SGHNT, CDR2 YYREEE (reference sequence). The CDR3 spells CASSLRTSGRIEQFF. The CDR3 bases are TGTGCCAGCAGCTTGAGGACTAGCGGGAGAATTGAGCAGTTCTTC.

The chain uses TRBV30 and TRBJ1-3; 8 bases are a match to TRBD1. Trimming at V came to 0 bases and at J to 1 base, leaving 14 bases not matched to a gene. Germline CDR1 GTSNPN, CDR2 SVGIG (reference sequence). The CDR3 has 19 amino acids. CDR3 loop: CAWSVSGSTGVLSGNTIYF. The CDR3 DNA sequence: TGTGCCTGGAGTGTATCGGGTTCGACAGGGGTGCTATCTGGAAACACCATATATTTT.

The gene calls are TRBV9 and TRBJ2-2; 8 bases line up with TRBD1. The CDR3 is made up of 17 amino acids. Germline CDR1 reads SGDLS; CDR2 reads YYNGEE. With 1 base clipped from V and 4 bases from J, the junction kept 9 bases outside the gene matches. The CDR3 DNA is TGTGCCAGCAGCGTATCGACCCCACAGGGGGGCACCGGGGAGCTGTTTTTT. Its translation is CASSVSTPQGGTGELFF.

The sample holds a few counts of this clone. The chain joins TRBV9 to TRBJ2-1; possible D gene TRBD2, 8 bases. Germline V gene sequence: CDR1 SGDLS, CDR2 YYNGEE. V was clipped by 4 bases and J by 7 bases, with 24 bases between them. This CDR3 contains 17 residues. In nucleotides, the CDR3 is TGTGCCAGCAGCCTCTACCCCGGGAGGGGGCAGGGGAATGAGCAGTTCTTC. Encoded protein: CASSLYPGRGQGNEQFF.